A selection of T cell receptor beta chains follows, all from one sample in a study of blood T cell repertoires in COVID-19. Sequencing used immunoSEQ multiplex PCR; TCRdb keeps in-frame clones, though not all of them. Altogether 120,000 or so clones are present, approximately 80% being singletons, with the ten largest covering more than 1.5%. The sequenced sample was peripheral blood. The receptors shown here come from a man aged 65 to 79 with acute or convalescent COVID-19. Each CDR3 is given with its conserved first and last residue. D genes are given only for firm matches. Rows give clone size only sometimes, using once, few, many, or a class for an expanded clone.

TRBD1,TRBV2,13,TRBJ1-2,.,CASSKGLTGSYTF,TGTGCCAGCAGTAAGGGGTTGACAGGGTCCTACACCTTC
TRBD1,TRBV5-5,17,TRBJ1-3,few,CASSLVGGQGAGNTIYF,TGTGCCAGCAGCTTGGTTGGGGGACAGGGCGCTGGAAACACCATATATTTT
.,TRBV4-1,14,TRBJ2-7,few,CASSPWPQTYEQYF,TGCGCCAGCAGCCCCTGGCCACAGACCTACGAGCAGTACTTC
.,TRBV29-1,12,TRBJ1-2,.,CSAEPGNYGYTF,TGCAGCGCCGAGCCAGGGAACTATGGCTACACCTTC
TRBD2,TRBV9,15,TRBJ2-2,.,CASSPSGGLTGELFF,TGTGCCAGCAGCCCGAGCGGGGGGCTCACCGGGGAGCTGTTTTTT
.,TRBV4-1,12,TRBJ1-6,.,CASSLQNSPLHF,TGCGCCAGCAGCCTCCAGAATTCACCCCTCCACTTT
.,TRBV27,16,TRBJ1-6,few,CASTLEGTIGNSPLHF,TGTGCCAGCACCCTAGAGGGGACTATCGGGAATTCACCCCTCCACTTT
.,TRBV6-1,16,TRBJ2-7,.,CASSESGTLSSYEQYF,TGTGCCAGCAGTGAATCAGGAACCCTGAGCTCCTACGAGCAGTACTTC
TRBD1,TRBV19,18,TRBJ2-3,.,CASSLGTGPDSSTDTQYF,TGTGCCAGTAGTCTCGGGACAGGGCCCGATTCTAGCACAGATACGCAGTATTTT
.,TRBV19,14,TRBJ2-2,few,CASTDQATTGELFF,TGTGCCAGTACCGACCAGGCTACCACCGGGGAGCTGTTTTTT
TRBD2,TRBV3-1/TRBV3-2,15,TRBJ2-2,.,CASSRRLAVAGELFF,TGTGCCAGCAGCCGCCGACTAGCCGTGGCCGGGGAGCTGTTTTTT
.,TRBV19,17,TRBJ1-3,once,CASSLGGPVAPGNTIYF,TGTGCCAGTAGCCTTGGAGGGCCTGTGGCCCCTGGAAACACCATATATTTT
TRBD1,TRBV5-6,14,TRBJ2-7,.,CASSLAQGWYEQYF,TGTGCCAGCAGCTTGGCACAGGGGTGGTACGAGCAGTACTTC
TRBD1,TRBV2,14,TRBJ2-1,.,CASSEGTGTNEQFF,TGTGCCAGCAGTGAAGGGACAGGGACCAATGAGCAGTTCTTC
TRBD1,TRBV28,17,TRBJ2-5,.,CASSSPSWGRGRETQYF,TGTGCCAGCAGCTCACCCTCATGGGGCAGGGGGCGAGAGACCCAGTACTTC
.,TRBV6-5,14,TRBJ2-7,.,CASRQRTDTYEQYF,TGTGCCAGCAGACAAAGGACAGATACCTACGAGCAGTACTTC
.,TRBV7-8,17,TRBJ1-4,.,CASSLRRGLWANEKLFF,TGTGCCAGCAGCCTAAGGCGGGGGCTCTGGGCTAATGAAAAACTGTTTTTT
.,TRBV28,13,TRBJ2-5,.,CASRARVGETQYF,TGTGCCAGCAGGGCCAGGGTAGGCGAGACCCAGTACTTC
TRBD1,TRBV5-8,16,TRBJ1-1,.,CASSPGQGLLNTEAFF,TGTGCCAGCAGCCCGGGACAGGGCCTTCTCAACACTGAAGCTTTCTTT
.,TRBV3-1/TRBV3-2,15,TRBJ2-7,.,CASSQDRAVGSEQYF,TGTGCCAGCAGCCAAGACAGGGCAGTGGGAAGCGAGCAGTACTTC
TRBD2,TRBV5-1,15,TRBJ2-1,.,CASSQTSGGAEEQFF,TGCGCCAGCAGCCAGACTAGCGGGGGGGCAGAGGAGCAGTTCTTC
TRBD1,TRBV6-5,13,TRBJ2-7,.,CASVYDRGYEQYF,TGTGCCAGCGTTTACGACAGGGGGTACGAGCAGTACTTC
TRBD1,TRBV6-5,15,TRBJ1-1,.,CASSKDSGGFTEAFF,TGTGCCAGCAGCAAGGATTCAGGGGGTTTCACTGAAGCTTTCTTT
.,TRBV5-1,14,TRBJ1-6,few,CASSLSGVNSPLHF,TGCGCCAGCAGCTTGTCCGGGGTTAATTCACCCCTCCACTTT
.,TRBV28,14,TRBJ1-4,few,CASNRPPRGEKLFF,TGTGCCAGTAACCGCCCTCCCCGGGGTGAAAAACTGTTTTTT
.,TRBV6-5,14,TRBJ2-3,once,CASSYSGGTDTQYF,TGTGCCAGCAGTTACTCTGGGGGGACAGATACGCAGTATTTT
.,TRBV19,15,TRBJ2-3,.,CASNWGGLGTDTQYF,TGTGCCAGTAACTGGGGGGGGCTTGGCACAGATACGCAGTATTTT
TRBD1,TRBV7-2,15,TRBJ1-3,.,CASSSQGLSGNTIYF,TGTGCCAGCAGCTCACAGGGGCTCTCTGGAAACACCATATATTTT
.,TRBV19,15,TRBJ1-2,.,CASMGPGQSNYGYTF,TGTGCCAGTATGGGCCCCGGACAGTCCAACTATGGCTACACCTTC